This TCR beta chain was captured in a study of long-term antiretroviral therapy in people with HIV. There was at least one pre-ART PBMC sample for each donor, plus at least two post-ART PBMC samples. The CDR3 runs to 18 residues. CDR1 is SGHRS and CDR2 is YFSETQ in the germline V gene. The J segment lost 1 base and the V segment lost 0 bases, leaving 6 bases of the junction unmatched. Notes on this clone: What it recognizes is unknown.

Broader study findings: Relative to control repertoires, HIV repertoires exhibited narrower CDR3 length ranges.

A v3.0 immunoSEQ assay was performed at survey level. Data came from immunoSEQ multiplex PCR; TCRdb stores just in-frame clones and leaves some out. The table includes 34,000 or so clones, 90% to 95% detected once. Sequencing was performed on unsorted PBMCs, taken 5 to 5.5 years after starting antiretroviral therapy. The clonotype comes from a woman in her fifties or sixties with HIV. The genes are TRBV5-1 and TRBJ2-5, with 13 bases that match TRBD2. This chain's CDR3 is CASSLVTSGGASQETQYF. DNA of the CDR3: TGCGCCAGCAGCTTGGTCACTAGCGGGGGGGCGTCCCAAGAGACCCAGTACTTC.